This section outlines one TCR beta chain sequence together with its context. What it binds is unknown. This specimen belongs to a study of cytomegalovirus exposure and HLA in healthy donors. The overall study: Falling in the Caucasian-associated ancestry cluster were 80% to 90% of 350 to 400 genotyped donors. Findings of the study overall: Among immune exposure information, only CMV serostatus was available. Sequencing depth across donors, presence/absence analyses assumed, was roughly uniform.

In germline, CDR1 is SGHVS, CDR2 FQNEAQ. This CDR3 has 14 residues. Deletions cut 3 bases from V and 2 bases from J, with 11 bases between. The PCR was carried out with 60 Vbeta primers and 13 Jbeta primers. The protocol was immunoSEQ multiplex PCR, while the TCRdb copy is restricted to in-frame clones and leaves out a portion. Of about 150,000 clones in the sample, about 80% were seen once. Sequenced input: PBMCs. The chain employs TRBV7-8 and TRBJ2-7; D is perhaps TRBD2 (6 bases). This clonotype was sampled from a man aged 30 to 45 in good health and CMV-seropositive. In DNA form, the CDR3 reads TGTGCCAGCAGCTTTAGCGGAGACGCCTACGAGCAGTACTTC. Its protein is CASSFSGDAYEQYF.